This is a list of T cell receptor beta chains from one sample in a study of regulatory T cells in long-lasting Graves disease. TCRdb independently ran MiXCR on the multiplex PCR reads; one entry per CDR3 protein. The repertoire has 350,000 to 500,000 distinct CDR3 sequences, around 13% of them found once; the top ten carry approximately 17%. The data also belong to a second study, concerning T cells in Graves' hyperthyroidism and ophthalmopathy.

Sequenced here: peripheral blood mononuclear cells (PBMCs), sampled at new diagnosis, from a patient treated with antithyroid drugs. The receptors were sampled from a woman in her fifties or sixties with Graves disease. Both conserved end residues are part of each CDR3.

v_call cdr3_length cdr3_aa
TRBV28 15 CASSLYQGGTDTQYF
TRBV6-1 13 CASRTNSNQPQHF
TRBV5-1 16 CASSLGRGLSADTQYF
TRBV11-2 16 CASSSSIGLSNQPQHF
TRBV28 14 CASNPLGGNQPQHF
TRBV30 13 CAIRDRVAEKLFF
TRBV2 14 CASSPTGGRGTQYF
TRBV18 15 CASLPREGSGNTIYF
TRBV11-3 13 CASSTRLDNEQFF
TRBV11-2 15 CASSQQGRTLSEQFF
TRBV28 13 CATGLAGVHEQYF
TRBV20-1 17 CSAKPRFPIWSGNTIYF
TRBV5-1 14 CASSLTNGQYEQYF
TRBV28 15 CVSSPLSPYFDGYTF
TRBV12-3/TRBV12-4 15 CASSSGTGLVGTQYF
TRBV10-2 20 CASSESGGGIAGESYNEQFF
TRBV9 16 CASSVGTGATNEKLFF
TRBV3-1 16 CACSRMTSGNTDTRYF
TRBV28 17 CASSSVLGRVGINIQYF
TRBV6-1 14 CASSPRDRGHEQYF
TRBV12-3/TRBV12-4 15 CASSSPDRAQNIQYF
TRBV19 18 CASRHTSGGFSSYNEQFF
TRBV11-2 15 CASSSPGHPNTEAFF
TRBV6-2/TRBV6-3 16 CASSSNSAGGGETQYF
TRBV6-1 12 CASITDPYEQYF
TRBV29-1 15 CSVGAWRSTYNEQFF
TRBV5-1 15 CASSLGTSSPGELFF
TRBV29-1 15 CSAGGIAMAYNEQFF
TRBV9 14 CASSVGTSVDTQYF
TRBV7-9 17 CASSSPVRDRETNTQYF
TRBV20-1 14 CSASTTSGSYEQFF
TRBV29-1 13 CSAKGQGHQPQHF
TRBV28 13 CASTYSGGWGYTF
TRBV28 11 CASNSNTEAFF
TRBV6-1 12 CASSEAPYPQHF
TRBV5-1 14 CASSLSAGGTEQYF
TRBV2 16 CASRSSGTSGTYEQYF
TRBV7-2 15 CASSPWTAVNTEAFF
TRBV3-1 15 CASSHVTRGTGELFF
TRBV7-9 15 CASSSTGLGANVLTF
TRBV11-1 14 CASSLSGRPNEQSF
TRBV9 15 CASSASTGFNQPQHF
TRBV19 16 CASSIAGLAEYNEQFF
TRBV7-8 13 CASGGLADDEQFF
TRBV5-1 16 CASSRTARSGANVLTF
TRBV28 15 CASESPGRARRELFF
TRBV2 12 CASSPIRNEQFF
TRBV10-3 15 CAISESTGTNQPQHF
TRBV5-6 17 CASSLPGDYANTGELFF
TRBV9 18 CASSLSGRAQSSYNEQYF
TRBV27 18 CASRREQGSYSYNSPLHF
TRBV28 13 CASENPGTDTQYF
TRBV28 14 CASSLMGAFYEQYF
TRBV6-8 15 CASSDTGGAGQPQHF
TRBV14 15 CASSQTRVVADTQYF
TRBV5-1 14 CASSLGQVRGEAFF
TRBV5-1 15 CASSLEAPRTDTQYF
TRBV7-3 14 CASSLGTQTDTQYF
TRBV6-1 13 CASKRQSNQPQHF